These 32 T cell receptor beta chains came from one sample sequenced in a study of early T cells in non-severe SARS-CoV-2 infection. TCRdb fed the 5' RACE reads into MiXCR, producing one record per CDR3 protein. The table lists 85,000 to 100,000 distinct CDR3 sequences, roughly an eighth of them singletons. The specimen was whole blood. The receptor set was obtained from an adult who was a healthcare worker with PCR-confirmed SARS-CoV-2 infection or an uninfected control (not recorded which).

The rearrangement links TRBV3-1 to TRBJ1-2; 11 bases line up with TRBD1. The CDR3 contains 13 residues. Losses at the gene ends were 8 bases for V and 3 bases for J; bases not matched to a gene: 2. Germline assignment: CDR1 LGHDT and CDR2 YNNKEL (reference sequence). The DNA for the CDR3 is TGTGCCAGCGGACAGGGGGCATACTATGGCTACACCTTC. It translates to CASGQGAYYGYTF.

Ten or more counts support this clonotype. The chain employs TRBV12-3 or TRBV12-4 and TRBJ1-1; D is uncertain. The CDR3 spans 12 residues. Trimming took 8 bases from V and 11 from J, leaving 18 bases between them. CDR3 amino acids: CASSGGLPGAFF. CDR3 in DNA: TGTGCCAGCTCCGGCGGGCTCCCTGGGGCTTTCTTT.

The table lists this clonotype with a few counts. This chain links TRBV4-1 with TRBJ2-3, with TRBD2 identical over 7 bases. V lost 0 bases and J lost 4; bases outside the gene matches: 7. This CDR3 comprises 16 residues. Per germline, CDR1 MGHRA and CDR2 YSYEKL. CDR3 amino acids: CASSQERRGSSDTQYF. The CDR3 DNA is TGCGCCAGCAGCCAAGAACGGCGGGGGAGCTCAGATACGCAGTATTTT.

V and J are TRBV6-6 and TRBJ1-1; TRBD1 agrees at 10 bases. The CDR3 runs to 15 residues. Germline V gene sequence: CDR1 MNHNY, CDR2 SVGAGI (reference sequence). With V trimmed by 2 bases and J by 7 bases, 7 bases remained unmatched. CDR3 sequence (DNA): TGTGCCAGCAGTTACCCCTCGACAGGGGGCAATGAAGCTTTCTTT. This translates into CASSYPSTGGNEAFF.

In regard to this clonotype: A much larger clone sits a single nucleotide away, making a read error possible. CDR3 DNA: TGTACCAGCACCGGGGCAGAGAGGAAGTATTATGGCTACACCTTC. As protein: CTSTGAERKYYGYTF. The rearrangement links TRBV28 to TRBJ1-2; D is perhaps TRBD1 (5 bases). Germline V gene lookup returns CDR1 MDHEN and CDR2 SYDVKM. This CDR3 spans 15 amino acids.

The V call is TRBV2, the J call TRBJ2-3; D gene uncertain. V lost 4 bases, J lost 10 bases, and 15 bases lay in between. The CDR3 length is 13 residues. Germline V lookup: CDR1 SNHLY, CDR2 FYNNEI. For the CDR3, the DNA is TGTGCCAGCAGTGGGGGTGCCCTCGTGGCGCAGTATTTT. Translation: CASSGGALVAQYF.

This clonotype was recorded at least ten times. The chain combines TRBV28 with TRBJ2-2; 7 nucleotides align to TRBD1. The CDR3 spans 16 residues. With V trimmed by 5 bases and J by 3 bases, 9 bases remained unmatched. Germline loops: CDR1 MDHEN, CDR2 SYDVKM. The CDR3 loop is CASSPPRDRYTGELFF. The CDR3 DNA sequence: TGTGCCAGCAGTCCCCCTAGGGACAGATACACCGGGGAGCTGTTTTTT.

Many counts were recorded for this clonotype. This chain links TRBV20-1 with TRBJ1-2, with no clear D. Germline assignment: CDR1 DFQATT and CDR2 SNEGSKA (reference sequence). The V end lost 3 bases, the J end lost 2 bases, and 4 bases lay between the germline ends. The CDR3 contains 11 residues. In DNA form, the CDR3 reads TGCAGTGCTAGTAACAACTATGGCTACACCTTC. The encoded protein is CSASNNYGYTF.

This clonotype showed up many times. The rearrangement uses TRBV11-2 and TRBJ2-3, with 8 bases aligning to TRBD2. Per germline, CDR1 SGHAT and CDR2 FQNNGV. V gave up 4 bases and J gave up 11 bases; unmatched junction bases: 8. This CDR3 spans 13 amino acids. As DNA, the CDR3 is TGTGCCAGCAGCTCCAGACTAGCGACCATGCAGTATTTT. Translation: CASSSRLATMQYF.

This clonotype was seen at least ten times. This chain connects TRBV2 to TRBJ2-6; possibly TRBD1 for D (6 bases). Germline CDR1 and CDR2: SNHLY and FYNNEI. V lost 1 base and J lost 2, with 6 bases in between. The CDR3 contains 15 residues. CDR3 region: CASSEEGAGANVLTF. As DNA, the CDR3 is TGTGCCAGCAGTGAAGAGGGGGCTGGGGCCAACGTCCTGACTTTC.

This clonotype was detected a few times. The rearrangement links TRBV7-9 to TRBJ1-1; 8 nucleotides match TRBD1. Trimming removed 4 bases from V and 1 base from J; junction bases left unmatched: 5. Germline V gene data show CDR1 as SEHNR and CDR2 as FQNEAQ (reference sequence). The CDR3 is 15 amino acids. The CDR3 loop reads CASSSRGRGNTEAFF. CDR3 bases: TGTGCCAGCAGCTCCAGGGGGCGCGGGAACACTGAAGCTTTCTTT.

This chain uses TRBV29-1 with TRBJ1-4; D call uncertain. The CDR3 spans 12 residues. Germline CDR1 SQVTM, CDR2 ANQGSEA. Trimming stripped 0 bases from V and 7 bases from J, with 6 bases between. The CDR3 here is CSVEDSGEKLFF. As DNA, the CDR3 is TGCAGCGTTGAAGATTCAGGTGAAAAACTGTTTTTT.

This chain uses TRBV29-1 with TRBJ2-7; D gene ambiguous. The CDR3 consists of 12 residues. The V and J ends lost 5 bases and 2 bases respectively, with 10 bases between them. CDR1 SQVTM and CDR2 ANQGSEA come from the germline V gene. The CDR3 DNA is TGCAGCGTTTACTCGCCTCCCTACGAGCAGTACTTC. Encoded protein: CSVYSPPYEQYF.

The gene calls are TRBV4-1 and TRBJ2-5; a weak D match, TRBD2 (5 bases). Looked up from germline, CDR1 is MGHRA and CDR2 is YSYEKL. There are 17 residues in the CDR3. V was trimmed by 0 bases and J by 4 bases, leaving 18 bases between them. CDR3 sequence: CASSQEGRLPAGETQYF. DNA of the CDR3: TGCGCCAGCAGCCAAGAGGGCAGACTACCCGCCGGAGAGACCCAGTACTTC.

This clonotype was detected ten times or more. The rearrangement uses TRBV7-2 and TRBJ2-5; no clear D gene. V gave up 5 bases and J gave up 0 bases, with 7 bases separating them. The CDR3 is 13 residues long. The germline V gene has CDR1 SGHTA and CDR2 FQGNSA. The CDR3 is CASSITYQETQYF. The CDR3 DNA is TGTGCCAGCAGCATTACGTACCAAGAGACCCAGTACTTC.

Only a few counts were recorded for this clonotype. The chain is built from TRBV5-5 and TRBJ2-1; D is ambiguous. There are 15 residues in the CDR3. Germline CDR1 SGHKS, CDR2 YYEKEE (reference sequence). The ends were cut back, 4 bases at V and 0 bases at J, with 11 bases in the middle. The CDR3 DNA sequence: TGTGCCAGCAGCACGACGACCAGCTCCTACAATGAGCAGTTCTTC. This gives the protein CASSTTTSSYNEQFF. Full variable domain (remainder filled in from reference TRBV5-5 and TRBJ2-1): DAGVTQSPTHLIKTRGQQVTLRCSPISGHKSVSWYQQVLGQGPQFIFQYYEKEERGRGNFPDRFSARQFPNYSSELNVNALLLGDSALYLCASSTTTSSYNEQFFGPGTRLTVL.

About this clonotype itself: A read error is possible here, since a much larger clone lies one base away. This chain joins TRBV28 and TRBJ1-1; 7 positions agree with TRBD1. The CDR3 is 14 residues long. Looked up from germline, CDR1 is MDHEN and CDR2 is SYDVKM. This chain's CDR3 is CASTSPGQNTVAFF. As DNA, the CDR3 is TGTGCCAGCACCTCCCCGGGACAGAACACTGTAGCTTTCTTT.

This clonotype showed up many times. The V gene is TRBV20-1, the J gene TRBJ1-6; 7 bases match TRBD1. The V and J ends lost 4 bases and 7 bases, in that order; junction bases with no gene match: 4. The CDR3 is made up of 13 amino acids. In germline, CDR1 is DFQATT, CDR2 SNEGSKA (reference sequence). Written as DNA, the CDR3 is TGCAGTGCTAAGACAGGGTTCAATTCACCCCTCCACTTT. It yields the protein CSAKTGFNSPLHF.

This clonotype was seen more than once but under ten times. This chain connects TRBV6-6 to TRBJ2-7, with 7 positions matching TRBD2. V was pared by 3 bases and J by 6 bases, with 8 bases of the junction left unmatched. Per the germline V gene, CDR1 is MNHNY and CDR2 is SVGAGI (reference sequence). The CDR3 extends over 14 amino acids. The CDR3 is CASSYKRGGSEQYF. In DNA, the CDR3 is TGTGCCAGCAGTTATAAGAGGGGAGGGTCCGAGCAGTACTTC.

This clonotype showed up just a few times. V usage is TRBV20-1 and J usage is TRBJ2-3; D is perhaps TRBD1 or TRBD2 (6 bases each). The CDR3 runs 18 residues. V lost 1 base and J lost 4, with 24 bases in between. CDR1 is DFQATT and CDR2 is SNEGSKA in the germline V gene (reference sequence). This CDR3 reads CSARGALKSGGIADTQYF. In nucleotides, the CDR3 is TGCAGTGCTAGAGGGGCTCTTAAATCCGGGGGCATAGCAGATACGCAGTATTTT.

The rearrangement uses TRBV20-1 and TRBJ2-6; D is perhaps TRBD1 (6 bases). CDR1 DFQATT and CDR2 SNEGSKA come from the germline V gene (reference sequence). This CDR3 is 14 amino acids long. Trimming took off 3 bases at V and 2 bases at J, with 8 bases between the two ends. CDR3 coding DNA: TGCAGTGCTAGGAAGGGGGCTGGGGCCAACGTCCTGACTTTC. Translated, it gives CSARKGAGANVLTF.

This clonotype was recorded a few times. Here the CDR3 DNA reads TGTGCCAGCAGTTTAACACAGAACACCGGGGAGCTGTTTTTT. As protein: CASSLTQNTGELFF. This rearrangement joins TRBV28 to TRBJ2-2; D gene unclear. From germline, CDR1 is MDHEN and CDR2 SYDVKM. This CDR3 comprises 14 residues. V was cut by 2 bases and J by 1 base, with 5 bases left in between.

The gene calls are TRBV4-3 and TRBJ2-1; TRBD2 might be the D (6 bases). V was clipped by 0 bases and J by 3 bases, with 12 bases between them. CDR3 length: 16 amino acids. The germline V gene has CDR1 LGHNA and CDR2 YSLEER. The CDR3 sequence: CASSQDGGAYYNEQFF. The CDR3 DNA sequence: TGCGCCAGCAGCCAAGATGGCGGGGCATACTACAATGAGCAGTTCTTC.

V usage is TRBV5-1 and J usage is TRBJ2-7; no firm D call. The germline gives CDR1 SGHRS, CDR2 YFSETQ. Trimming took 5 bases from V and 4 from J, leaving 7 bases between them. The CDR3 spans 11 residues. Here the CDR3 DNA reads TGCGCCAGCAGAGACAATTACGAGCAGTACTTC. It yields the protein CASRDNYEQYF.

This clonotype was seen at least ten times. The chain's CDR3 is CATEDSRNQPQHF. The DNA for the CDR3 is TGTGCCACCGAAGACAGCCGCAATCAGCCCCAGCATTTT. The chain combines TRBV15 with TRBJ1-5; tentative D call: TRBD1 (5 bases). CDR3 size: 13 residues. Trimming took 8 bases from V and 2 from J, leaving 10 bases between them. The germline CDR1 and CDR2 sequences are LNHNV and YYDKDF (reference sequence).

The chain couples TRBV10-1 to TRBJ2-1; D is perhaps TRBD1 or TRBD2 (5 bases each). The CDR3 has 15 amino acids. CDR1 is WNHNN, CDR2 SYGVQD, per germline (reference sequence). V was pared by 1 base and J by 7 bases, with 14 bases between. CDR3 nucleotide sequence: TGCGCCAGCAGTGAGTACAGATCGGGGCAAAATGAGCAGTTCTTC. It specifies CASSEYRSGQNEQFF.

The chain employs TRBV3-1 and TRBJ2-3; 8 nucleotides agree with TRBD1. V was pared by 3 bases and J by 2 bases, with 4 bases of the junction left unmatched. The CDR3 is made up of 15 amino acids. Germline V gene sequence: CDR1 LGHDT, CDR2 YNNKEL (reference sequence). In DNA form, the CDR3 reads TGTGCCAGCAGCCAGAGGGACAGGTCCACAGATACGCAGTATTTT. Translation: CASSQRDRSTDTQYF.

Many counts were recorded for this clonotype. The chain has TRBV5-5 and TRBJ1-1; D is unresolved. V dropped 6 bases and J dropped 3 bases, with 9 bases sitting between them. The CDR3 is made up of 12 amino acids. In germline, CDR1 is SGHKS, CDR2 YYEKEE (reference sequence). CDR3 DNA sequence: TGTGCCAGCACCCTTTCCTACACTGAAGCTTTCTTT. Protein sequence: CASTLSYTEAFF.

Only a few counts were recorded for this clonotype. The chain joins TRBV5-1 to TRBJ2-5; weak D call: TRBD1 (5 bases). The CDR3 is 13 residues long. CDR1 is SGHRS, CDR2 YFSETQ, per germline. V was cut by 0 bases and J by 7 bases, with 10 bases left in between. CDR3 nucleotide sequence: TGCGCCAGCAGCTTGGAAGGGGCCGGGACCCAGTACTTC. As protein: CASSLEGAGTQYF.

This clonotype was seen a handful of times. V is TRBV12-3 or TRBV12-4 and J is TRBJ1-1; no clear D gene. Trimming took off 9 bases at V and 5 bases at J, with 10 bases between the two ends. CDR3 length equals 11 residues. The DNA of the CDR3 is TGTGCCAGTATTGGGTGGACTGAAGCTTTCTTT. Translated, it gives CASIGWTEAFF.

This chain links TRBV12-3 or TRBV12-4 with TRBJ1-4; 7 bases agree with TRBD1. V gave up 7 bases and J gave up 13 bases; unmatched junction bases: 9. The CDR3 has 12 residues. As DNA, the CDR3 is TGTGCCAGCACTGGACAGGTTGGGGGACTGTTTTTT. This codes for CASTGQVGGLFF.

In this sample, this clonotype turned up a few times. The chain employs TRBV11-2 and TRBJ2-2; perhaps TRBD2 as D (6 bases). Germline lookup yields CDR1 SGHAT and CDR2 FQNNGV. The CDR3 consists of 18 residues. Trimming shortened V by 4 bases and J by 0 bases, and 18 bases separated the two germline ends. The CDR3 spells CASSSIRDSLTNTGELFF. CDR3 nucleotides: TGTGCCAGCAGCTCTATACGGGACTCCCTAACGAACACCGGGGAGCTGTTTTTT. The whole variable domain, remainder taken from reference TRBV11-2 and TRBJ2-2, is EAGVAQSPRYKIIEKRQSVAFWCNPISGHATLYWYQQILGQGPKLLIQFQNNGVVDDSQLPKDRFSAERLKGVDSTLKIQPAKLEDSAVYLCASSSIRDSLTNTGELFFGEGSRLTVL.